What follows are 21 T cell receptor beta chains derived from one specimen sequenced in a study of response to subunit inactivated influenza vaccine. TCRdb passed the RT-PCR reads through MiXCR, listing each CDR3 protein once. Of under 850,000 distinct CDR3 sequences listed, around 18% are singletons. The specimen was PBMCs from blood, collected roughly 5 days after vaccination. The receptors derive from a man in his fifties or sixties who received an inactivated influenza vaccine.

This sequence joins TRBV20-1 and TRBJ2-7; 8 bases fit TRBD1. Germline trimming cut 0 bases from V and 3 bases from J; bases unmatched to any gene: 10. The CDR3 covers 16 residues. The germline V gene encodes CDR1 DFQATT and CDR2 SNEGSKA (reference sequence). The CDR3 region is CSARDLRGQDNYEQYF. The DNA of the CDR3 is TGCAGTGCTAGAGATCTAAGGGGACAGGACAACTACGAGCAGTACTTC.

This sequence joins TRBV20-1 and TRBJ2-7; TRBD2 is a possible D gene (7 bases). Per germline, CDR1 DFQATT and CDR2 SNEGSKA (reference sequence). V dropped 0 bases and J dropped 1 base, with 13 bases sitting between them. The CDR3 is 15 amino acids. For the CDR3, the DNA is TGCAGTGCTAGAGATGGGAGGGGGGGATCCTACGAGCAGTACTTC. This gives the protein CSARDGRGGSYEQYF.

The DNA for the CDR3 is TGCAGTGCTAGAGAGACAGGTTTGGATCAGCCCCAGCATTTT. It yields the protein CSARETGLDQPQHF. The gene calls are TRBV20-1 and TRBJ1-5; D possibly corresponds to TRBD1 (6 bases). CDR1 and CDR2 from the germline V gene are DFQATT and SNEGSKA (reference sequence). The CDR3 consists of 14 residues. The ends were cut back, 0 bases at V and 5 bases at J, with 11 bases in the middle.

This clonotype has just a few counts. One end of the junction does not line up with germline, which may come from a read error. The rearrangement links TRBV6-5 to TRBJ1-4, with 7 bases aligning to TRBD1. The CDR3 runs 18 residues. The germline CDR1 and CDR2 sequences are MNHEY and SVGAGI. The CDR3 sequence: CASSNSQPGQSANEKLFF. In DNA form, the CDR3 reads TGTGCCAGCAGTAACTCACAGCCGGGACAGTCAGCTAATGAAAAACTGTTTTTT.

On this clonotype: Sequence at one end of the junction differs from germline and may be a read error. The chain recombines TRBV7-7 with TRBJ2-5, with 10 bases that match TRBD1. The CDR3 has 17 residues. Germline CDR1 reads SSHAT; CDR2 reads FNYEAQ (reference sequence). Here the CDR3 reads CASSRYASGTGEETQYF. Written as DNA, the CDR3 is TGTGCTAGCAGCCGTTACGCCTCCGGGACAGGGGAAGAGACCCAGTACTTC.

This clonotype showed up just a few times. The rearrangement joins TRBV7-3 to TRBJ2-2, with D possibly TRBD2 on 6 matching bases. The germline V gene encodes CDR1 SGHTA and CDR2 FQGTGA. Trimming took 5 bases from V and 4 from J, leaving 17 bases between them. There are 16 residues in the CDR3. In DNA, the CDR3 is TGTGCCAGCAGCCTAGGACTCACAGCGGGCACCGGGGAGCTGTTTTTT. It yields the protein CASSLGLTAGTGELFF.

This clonotype was seen more than once but under ten times. The rearrangement joins TRBV12-3 or TRBV12-4 to TRBJ1-2, with D unresolved. V dropped 6 bases and J dropped 6 bases, with 14 bases sitting between them. The CDR3 has 13 residues. The CDR3 nucleotides read TGTGCCAGCAGCTCTGTAGGATCCGATGGCTACACCTTC. It yields the protein CASSSVGSDGYTF.

This clonotype was observed a few times. The chain links TRBV7-9 to TRBJ2-3; D might be TRBD1 or TRBD2, each matching 5 bases. Germline loops: CDR1 SEHNR, CDR2 FQNEAQ (reference sequence). CDR3 size: 14 residues. Trimming took off 5 bases at V and 7 bases at J, with 16 bases between the two ends. This chain's CDR3 is CASSPGTWEHTQYF. The CDR3 nucleotides read TGTGCCAGCAGCCCCGGGACCTGGGAACATACGCAGTATTTT.

This clonotype occurred a few times. This chain links TRBV12-3 or TRBV12-4 with TRBJ2-5, with D perhaps TRBD1 (6 bases). The V end lost 2 bases, the J end lost 4 bases, and 14 bases lay between the germline ends. CDR3 length: 15 residues. DNA of the CDR3: TGTGCCAGCAGTTTAAGGGGGACCGCCGGAGAGACCCAGTACTTC. This translates into CASSLRGTAGETQYF.

The V and J genes are TRBV7-6 and TRBJ2-3; 11 bases map to TRBD1. Germline V CDR1 and CDR2: SGHVS, FNYEAQ. The CDR3 has 18 residues. The V and J ends lost 1 base and 3 bases, in that order; junction bases with no gene match: 9. CDR3 protein: CASSLDLRTGGNTDTQYF. CDR3 coding DNA: TGTGCCAGCAGCTTAGACCTACGGACAGGGGGCAATACAGATACGCAGTATTTT. Variable domain in full (rest from reference TRBV7-6 and TRBJ2-3): GAGVSQSPRYKVTKRGQDVALRCDPISGHVSLYWYRQALGQGPEFLTYFNYEAQQDKSGLPNDRFSAERPEGSISTLTIQRTEQRDSAMYRCASSLDLRTGGNTDTQYFGPGTRLTVL.

This clonotype was detected only a few times. This chain uses TRBV20-1 with TRBJ1-4; TRBD1 matches 7 bases. CDR3 length: 13 amino acids. V trimming: 6 bases; J trimming: 7 bases; junction bases outside the gene matches: 8. Per the germline V gene, CDR1 is DFQATT and CDR2 is SNEGSKA (reference sequence). For the CDR3, the DNA is TGCAGTGCCCAAACGACAGGGCCTGAAAAACTGTTTTTT. It translates to CSAQTTGPEKLFF.

This clonotype occurred many times. This rearrangement joins TRBV12-3 or TRBV12-4 to TRBJ2-7, with 11 bases aligning to TRBD2. Trimming at V came to 5 bases and at J to 6 bases, leaving 9 bases not matched to a gene. This CDR3 is 15 amino acids long. The DNA of the CDR3 is TGTGCCAGCAGTCCCTCCCTAGCGGGAGGTGGCGAGCAGTACTTC. The encoded protein is CASSPSLAGGGEQYF.

The rearrangement links TRBV9 to TRBJ2-1, with 7 bases that match TRBD2. Trimming removed 5 bases from V and 7 bases from J; junction bases left unmatched: 15. The germline V gene has CDR1 SGDLS and CDR2 YYNGEE. The CDR3 covers 16 residues. CDR3 nucleotides: TGTGCCAGCAGTACCTCCAGCGGGATGACGGCAAATGAGCAGTTCTTC. Protein product: CASSTSSGMTANEQFF.

This clonotype was picked up a small number of times. The chain couples TRBV6-5 to TRBJ2-7; 7 nucleotides align to TRBD1. CDR3 length equals 15 residues. Germline CDR1 reads MNHEY; CDR2 reads SVGAGI. V lost 4 bases and J lost 3; bases outside the gene matches: 9. CDR3 region: CASSSRQGRVYEQYF. Here the CDR3 DNA reads TGTGCCAGCAGTTCCAGACAGGGTCGTGTCTACGAGCAGTACTTC.

A few counts support this clonotype. V and J are TRBV4-1 and TRBJ2-7; D possibly corresponds to TRBD1 (6 bases). Germline V gene sequence: CDR1 MGHRA, CDR2 YSYEKL. V was pared by 1 base and J by 0 bases, with 10 bases between. The CDR3 is 15 amino acids. CDR3 in amino acids: CASSQGDRFSYEQYF. In DNA, the CDR3 is TGCGCCAGCAGCCAAGGAGACAGGTTCTCCTACGAGCAGTACTTC.

Judged by abundance, this clonotype is medium-sized. J is TRBJ2-3 and V is TRBV24-1; no clear D. The CDR3 totals 13 residues. Trimming cost V 0 bases and J 11 bases, with 11 bases left between them. The germline V gene encodes CDR1 KGHDR and CDR2 SFDVKD. CDR3 region: CATSDLTTSKQYF. The CDR3 nucleotides are TGTGCCACCAGTGATTTGACCACAAGCAAGCAGTATTTT.

Comments on this clonotype: This may stem from a read error, because a much larger clone lies one nucleotide away. This rearrangement joins TRBV29-1 to TRBJ2-2; TRBD2 matches 7 bases. V shed 7 bases and J 4 bases; nucleotides not matched to a gene: 6. CDR3 size: 13 residues. Germline V gene lookup returns CDR1 SQVTM and CDR2 ANQGSEA. The CDR3 is CSASWGGTGELFF. The CDR3, as DNA: TGCAGCGCTTCCTGGGGGGGCACCGGGGAGCTGTTTTTT.

The chain uses TRBV29-1 and TRBJ2-6, with D perhaps TRBD1 or TRBD2 (5 bases each). The germline V and J ends were trimmed by 7 bases and 0 bases, with 19 bases remaining between them. There are 17 residues in the CDR3. From germline, CDR1 is SQVTM and CDR2 ANQGSEA. The DNA of the CDR3 is TGCAGCGCCGAGGTGGGGACGCACAACTCTGGGGCCAACGTCCTGACTTTC. It yields the protein CSAEVGTHNSGANVLTF.

This clonotype has a handful of counts. The V call is TRBV12-3 or TRBV12-4, the J call TRBJ2-7; tentatively, D is TRBD1 or TRBD2 (6 bases each). The CDR3 runs to 15 residues. Trimming removed 5 bases at V and 3 bases at J, with 17 bases between. CDR3 bases: TGTGCCAGCAGTGATACTCGCGGGACACTCTACGAGCAGTACTTC. It translates to CASSDTRGTLYEQYF.

In its sample, this clonotype was seen many times. This likely comes from a read error, as the CDR3 has no conserved phenylalanine or tryptophan at its end. Because the CDR3's place on the DNA is in doubt, the DNA is left out and the CDR3 is given as listed by TCRdb. This chain links TRBV5-6 with TRBJ1-1; the table's TRBD1 call for D was not verified on the DNA. The CDR3 is 12 residues long, counting both termini. The germline V gene encodes CDR1 SGHDT and CDR2 YYEEEE. CDR3: CASSHTSGDRAG.

The chain combines TRBV4-3 with TRBJ2-6; maybe TRBD1 (8 bases). Germline CDR1 reads LGHNA; CDR2 reads YSLEER. This CDR3 has 18 residues. Trimming left V 1 base short and J 1 base short, with 14 bases between. CDR3 in DNA: TGCGCCAGCAGCCAAGTTGGACAGGGACTATCTGGGGCCAACGTCCTGACTTTC. Its protein is CASSQVGQGLSGANVLTF.